A single sample is the source of the 25 T cell receptor beta chains below, sequenced in a study of T cell responses to AZD1222 COVID-19 vaccine. Assay used: immunoSEQ multiplex PCR; TCRdb lists only in-frame clones, some missing. The sample lists about 79,000 clones, roughly nine tenths occurring once. The source was peripheral blood, collected 28 days after the second AZD1222 dose. Every receptor here comes from an adult who received the AZD1222 COVID-19 vaccine.

This clone was seen a single time. The chain combines TRBV12-3 or TRBV12-4 with TRBJ2-7; D uncertain. This CDR3 is 12 amino acids long. Trimming took off 5 bases at V and 0 bases at J, with 5 bases between the two ends. Here the CDR3 reads CASSGDSYEQYF. Here the CDR3 DNA reads TGTGCCAGCAGTGGGGACTCCTACGAGCAGTACTTC.

The chain carries TRBV6-2 or TRBV6-3 and TRBJ2-1, with a possible D match to TRBD2 (5 bases). The CDR3 runs 13 residues. Germline CDR1 and CDR2: MNHEY and SVGEGT. Trimming removed 5 bases from V and 2 bases from J, with 7 bases in between. In nucleotides, the CDR3 is TGTGCCAGCAGTCGGACTCCCTACAATGAGCAGTTCTTC. This sequence encodes CASSRTPYNEQFF.

The chain has TRBV9 and TRBJ2-2; D unresolved. With 0 bases removed from V and 1 base from J, the gap between germline ends came to 10 bases. Germline CDR1 reads SGDLS; CDR2 reads YYNGEE. The CDR3 runs to 16 residues. In nucleotides, the CDR3 is TGTGCCAGCAGCGTAGATCCGGGCCGGAACACCGGGGAGCTGTTTTTT. Encoded protein: CASSVDPGRNTGELFF.

The chain carries TRBV7-3 and TRBJ2-7; 11 bases map to TRBD2. Germline V gene data show CDR1 as SGHTA and CDR2 as FQGTGA. The V segment lost 5 bases and the J segment 6 bases; nucleotides outside the gene matches: 6. The CDR3 is made up of 14 amino acids. CDR3 loop: CASSLSGRATEQYF. In nucleotides, the CDR3 is TGTGCCAGCAGCCTTAGCGGGAGGGCGACCGAGCAGTACTTC.

This clone appeared a single time. J is TRBJ1-6 and V is TRBV30; D is possibly TRBD1 (5 bases). V was shortened by 4 bases and J by 11 bases, with 12 bases between the two germline ends. The CDR3 length is 12 residues. The germline CDR1 and CDR2 sequences are GTSNPN and SVGIG (reference sequence). The CDR3 DNA sequence: TGTGCCTGGACCCCCGGGACGGCACCCCTCCACTTT. It specifies CAWTPGTAPLHF.

The V call is TRBV29-1, the J call TRBJ2-3; D unresolved. The CDR3 has 16 amino acids. CDR1 and CDR2 from the germline V gene are SQVTM and ANQGSEA. V lost 6 bases and J lost 1, with 20 bases in between. The CDR3 nucleotides are TGCAGCGTCACCCTAGGTCTGGGCTTGGGCACAGATACGCAGTATTTT. This translates into CSVTLGLGLGTDTQYF.

The chain links TRBV27 to TRBJ1-1; perhaps TRBD1 as D (5 bases). The CDR3 sequence is 17 residues long. Germline loops: CDR1 MNHEY, CDR2 SMNVEV (reference sequence). V was clipped by 1 base and J by 1 base, with 16 bases between them. Here the CDR3 reads CASSLYLVGRTNTEAFF. CDR3 nucleotide sequence: TGTGCCAGCAGTTTATATTTAGTGGGGCGGACGAACACTGAAGCTTTCTTT.

The chain employs TRBV20-1 and TRBJ2-1; D may be TRBD2 (5 bases). Germline V gives CDR1 DFQATT, CDR2 SNEGSKA (reference sequence). Trimming left V 7 bases short and J 7 bases short, with 11 bases between. The CDR3 totals 11 residues. For the CDR3, the DNA is TGCAGTGTTGGAGCGGAGAATGAGCAGTTCTTC. Its protein is CSVGAENEQFF.

CDR3 amino acids: CATSRLKQGRGETQYF. In nucleotides, the CDR3 is TGTGCCACCAGCAGGCTTAAACAGGGAAGGGGAGAGACCCAGTACTTC. The chain employs TRBV15 and TRBJ2-5; D may be TRBD1 (6 bases). Trimming shortened V by 3 bases and J by 4 bases, and 18 bases separated the two germline ends. The CDR3 consists of 16 residues. The germline CDR1 and CDR2 sequences are LNHNV and YYDKDF (reference sequence).

This clone was seen once. The V call is TRBV6-5, the J call TRBJ2-1, with D hard to call. The CDR3 is made up of 13 amino acids. Per the germline V gene, CDR1 is MNHEY and CDR2 is SVGAGI. Trimming pared 0 bases from V and 3 bases from J, leaving 3 bases between. The CDR3 DNA is TGTGCCAGCAGTTACTCCGGCTACAATGAGCAGTTCTTC. Its protein is CASSYSGYNEQFF.

The rearrangement joins TRBV9 to TRBJ1-1; no clear D. The CDR3 has 14 amino acids. Germline loops: CDR1 SGDLS, CDR2 YYNGEE. V lost 6 bases, J lost 0 bases, and 12 bases lay in between. CDR3 loop: CASTHGKLNTEAFF. CDR3 nucleotide sequence: TGTGCCAGCACCCACGGAAAATTGAACACTGAAGCTTTCTTT.

The rearrangement links TRBV27 to TRBJ1-1; TRBD1 is a possible D gene (5 bases). Germline V gene data show CDR1 as MNHEY and CDR2 as SMNVEV (reference sequence). The ends were cut back, 1 base at V and 0 bases at J, with 15 bases in the middle. This CDR3 is built from 17 residues. The CDR3 DNA reads as TGTGCCAGCAGTTTATTTTGGGCTCGGGGGGTGAACACTGAAGCTTTCTTT. It translates to CASSLFWARGVNTEAFF.

In this sample, this clone turned up once. V usage is TRBV6-5 and J usage is TRBJ2-7, with D tentatively TRBD1 (5 bases). V was shortened by 4 bases and J by 3 bases, with 16 bases between the two germline ends. The length of the CDR3 is 15 residues. CDR1 is MNHEY and CDR2 is SVGAGI in the germline V gene. CDR3 DNA: TGTGCCAGCAGTTCTCAGGGCGGCGGCGGCTACGAGCAGTACTTC. Translated: CASSSQGGGGYEQYF.

V and J are TRBV6-1 and TRBJ2-5; 9 nucleotides match TRBD2. CDR1 and CDR2 from the germline V gene are MNHNS and SASEGT. The CDR3 length is 14 residues. J gave up 2 bases and V 3 bases, and 1 base lay outside the gene matches. CDR3: CASSEGLAQETQYF. CDR3 nucleotides: TGTGCCAGCAGTGAGGGACTAGCACAAGAGACCCAGTACTTC.

The chain is built from TRBV30 and TRBJ1-3; no clear D gene. Germline CDR1 GTSNPN, CDR2 SVGIG (reference sequence). This CDR3 has 17 residues. V lost 2 bases, J lost 0 bases, and 17 bases lay in between. The CDR3 bases are TGTGCCTGGAGTTCCATTCGCCCCGTCAGCTCTGGAAACACCATATATTTT. Translated, it gives CAWSSIRPVSSGNTIYF.

This chain links TRBV6-2 or TRBV6-3 with TRBJ2-3, with a weak D call TRBD2 (5 bases). Trimming removed 4 bases at V and 5 bases at J, with 13 bases between. Germline assignment: CDR1 MNHEY and CDR2 SVGEGT. This CDR3 comprises 14 residues. CDR3 region: CASSFISEGDTQYF. The CDR3 nucleotides read TGTGCCAGCAGTTTCATTAGCGAGGGAGATACGCAGTATTTT.

The chain links TRBV6-5 to TRBJ2-1; 13 bases are shared with TRBD2. Germline values: CDR1 MNHEY, CDR2 SVGAGI. V was clipped by 6 bases and J by 5 bases; unmatched bases: 4. The CDR3 extends over 15 amino acids. CDR3 protein: CASRTLAGGDNEQFF. CDR3 nucleotides: TGTGCCAGCAGAACACTAGCGGGGGGGGACAATGAGCAGTTCTTC.

J is TRBJ2-7 and V is TRBV29-1, with D perhaps TRBD1 (6 bases). The CDR3 runs to 14 residues. CDR1 and CDR2 from the germline V gene are SQVTM and ANQGSEA. V was pared by 5 bases and J by 0 bases, with 14 bases between. CDR3 protein: CSVIRDKSSYEQYF. CDR3 sequence (DNA): TGCAGCGTTATCCGGGACAAGAGCTCCTACGAGCAGTACTTC.

In this sample, this clone turned up once. CDR3: CASGQGLLTSGRNEQYF. Here the CDR3 DNA reads TGTGCTAGTGGACAGGGACTCTTGACTAGCGGGAGGAACGAGCAGTACTTC. The chain recombines TRBV12-5 with TRBJ2-7; 13 bases are a match to TRBD2. With V trimmed by 6 bases and J by 5 bases, 13 bases remained unmatched. The CDR3 spans 17 residues. The germline gives CDR1 LGHNT, CDR2 FRNRAP.

This sequence joins TRBV7-2 and TRBJ2-5; possibly TRBD2 for D (5 bases). Deletions cut 1 base from V and 3 bases from J, with 12 bases between. The CDR3 consists of 15 residues. Germline CDR1 SGHTA, CDR2 FQGNSA. CDR3 region: CASSLGFRGKETQYF. In DNA, the CDR3 is TGTGCCAGCAGCTTAGGCTTTCGGGGTAAAGAGACCCAGTACTTC. Drawing the rest from reference TRBV7-2 and TRBJ2-5, the complete variable domain is GAGVSQSPSNKVTEKGKDVELRCDPISGHTALYWYRQSLGQGLEFLIYFQGNSAPDKSGLPSDRFSAERTGGSVSTLTIQRTQQEDSAVYLCASSLGFRGKETQYFGPGTRLLVL.

This clone was seen more than once but under ten times. The chain carries TRBV29-1 and TRBJ1-1; the D gene is possibly TRBD1 (5 bases). The V and J ends lost 1 base and 1 base respectively, with 13 bases between them. The CDR3 is made up of 15 amino acids. Germline V lookup: CDR1 SQVTM, CDR2 ANQGSEA. CDR3 region: CSVEGRGEANTEAFF. The DNA of the CDR3 is TGCAGCGTTGAAGGGCGAGGGGAGGCGAACACTGAAGCTTTCTTT.

This clone was detected only once. V gene TRBV19 combines with J gene TRBJ2-3; the D gene could be TRBD1 or TRBD2 (5 bases each). Germline lookup yields CDR1 LNHDA and CDR2 SQIVND (reference sequence). The V end lost 4 bases, the J end lost 1 base, and 18 bases lay between the germline ends. The CDR3 runs to 17 residues. CDR3: CASSSFGRDRGTDTQYF. CDR3 coding DNA: TGTGCCAGTAGTAGCTTTGGACGGGACCGTGGCACAGATACGCAGTATTTT.

This clone was observed a single time. V is TRBV28 and J is TRBJ2-7, with TRBD2 matching 7 bases. J gave up 5 bases and V 4 bases, and 14 bases lay outside the gene matches. Looked up from germline, CDR1 is MDHEN and CDR2 is SYDVKM. This CDR3 has 16 residues. DNA for the CDR3: TGTGCCAGCAGTTCCCACGGGCGGGGGATCCGGGACGAGCAGTACTTC. It codes for CASSSHGRGIRDEQYF.

The chain uses TRBV27 and TRBJ2-5, with 9 nucleotides matching TRBD2. Germline values: CDR1 MNHEY, CDR2 SMNVEV (reference sequence). This CDR3 is built from 14 residues. J gave up 5 bases and V 5 bases, and 6 bases lay outside the gene matches. The chain's CDR3 is CASSGTSSWETQYF. In DNA, the CDR3 is TGTGCCAGCAGTGGGACTAGCTCTTGGGAGACCCAGTACTTC.

The rearrangement joins TRBV14 to TRBJ2-6; D unresolved. V was trimmed by 7 bases and J by 1 base, leaving 5 bases between them. This CDR3 contains 13 residues. Germline V gene sequence: CDR1 SGHDN, CDR2 FVKESK. The DNA for the CDR3 is TGTGCCAGCACTAGTTCTGGGGCCAACGTCCTGACTTTC. Its protein is CASTSSGANVLTF.